Described below is a single T cell receptor beta chain sequence and its context. These data originate in a study of blood T cell repertoires in COVID-19. The overall study: Collection of acute and convalescent COVID-19 samples took place in the United States, Italy and Spain. Sources were T cells, B-cell-depleted T cells, or PBMCs; the material itself was cDNA or gDNA.

V shed 4 bases and J shed 4 bases, with 20 bases lying between them. This CDR3 is built from 16 residues. Per germline, CDR1 SGHDT and CDR2 YYEEEE. In the original processing: The authors estimated nucleated cell counts from reference gene primer amplification. TCRdb keeps only in-frame clones here, not all; method: immunoSEQ multiplex PCR. D and trimming were read from the DNA, whereas the V and J calls and clone size are those reported in that table. This table holds a few hundred thousand clones, about 89% found once. Sequences were obtained from peripheral blood. This receptor was taken from a woman between 50 and 59 years old who had recovered from COVID-19. The chain is built from TRBV5-6 and TRBJ1-2; tentatively, D is TRBD1 (5 bases). The CDR3 coding sequence is TGTGCCAGCAGCCTGACGGGCAGGGCAAGGTCCTATGGCTACACCTTC. Its translation: CASSLTGRARSYGYTF.